The 20 T cell receptor beta chains in this list originate from one sample, sequenced in a study of shared clonotypes between healthy human individuals. The repertoire was sequenced with immunoSEQ multiplex PCR; TCRdb's copy has only in-frame clones and lacks some. The table lists approximately 110,000 clones, around 71% of them singletons. The sample consisted of memory CD8+ T cells sorted from blood. Subset: CD45RO+ cells pooled with CCR7-negative TemRA cells. All receptors derive from a woman in her twenties or thirties in good health.

The V call is TRBV12-2, the J call TRBJ2-2; the tabulated D call, TRBD2, remains unverified against the DNA. TRBV12-2 corresponds to a pseudogene. The CDR3 contains 15 residues. The CDR3 DNA reads as TGTGCAAGTCGCTTAGCGAAGGACTATTCCGGGGAGCTGTTTTTT. Its translation is CASRLAKDYSGELFF.

This chain connects TRBV10-3 to TRBJ2-7, with 10 bases lining up with TRBD2. Germline-derived CDR1 and CDR2 are ENHRY and SYGVKD. V shed 4 bases, J shed 0 bases, and the junction held 6 bases outside the gene matches. This CDR3 comprises 16 residues. The CDR3 loop is CAISGSAGGYSYEQYF. CDR3 in DNA: TGTGCCATCAGTGGGTCAGCGGGAGGGTACTCCTACGAGCAGTACTTC.

The V and J genes are TRBV4-1 and TRBJ1-1; 9 nucleotides agree with TRBD1. CDR1 is MGHRA, CDR2 YSYEKL, per germline. With 3 bases clipped from V and 1 base from J, the junction kept 6 bases outside the gene matches. CDR3 length: 16 amino acids. The CDR3: CASSHWTGAWNTEAFF. DNA for the CDR3: TGCGCCAGCAGCCACTGGACAGGGGCATGGAACACTGAAGCTTTCTTT.

This clone was detected only a few times. J is TRBJ2-5 and V is TRBV9; either TRBD1 or TRBD2 may fit D (6 bases each). Germline loops: CDR1 SGDLS, CDR2 YYNGEE. The ends were cut back, 0 bases at V and 5 bases at J, with 11 bases in the middle. The CDR3 loop spans 14 amino acids. Written as DNA, the CDR3 is TGTGCCAGCAGCGTAGCTTGGGGGGCCGAGACCCAGTACTTC. This sequence encodes CASSVAWGAETQYF.

In regard to this clone: This CDR3 is also generated by other DNA sequences in the sample. Here the CDR3 reads CASSLLRGGYEQYF. The CDR3 DNA is TGTGCCAGCAGTTTACTCAGGGGAGGCTACGAGCAGTACTTC. This chain connects TRBV28 to TRBJ2-7, with D tentatively TRBD1 or TRBD2 (6 bases each). Germline V gene sequence: CDR1 MDHEN, CDR2 SYDVKM. V lost 2 bases, J lost 3 bases, and 11 bases lay in between. The CDR3 sequence is 14 residues long.

This chain joins TRBV5-1 and TRBJ1-2; no clear D. Between the trimmed V and J ends, which lost 3 bases and 6 bases, there was a span of 15 bases. CDR1 SGHRS and CDR2 YFSETQ come from the germline V gene. This CDR3 is built from 14 residues. The CDR3, as DNA: TGCGCCAGCAGCTGTTGTTCCTCGCAAAATGGCTACACCTTC. This translates into CASSCCSSQNGYTF. Using reference TRBV5-1 and TRBJ1-2 for the parts outside the CDR3, the full variable domain is KAGVTQTPRYLIKTRGQQVTLSCSPISGHRSVSWYQQTPGQGLQFLFEYFSETQRNKGNFPGRFSGRQFSNSRSEMNVSTLELGDSALYLCASSCCSSQNGYTFGSGTRLTVV.

The chain has TRBV19 and TRBJ1-5; D might be TRBD1 (6 bases). Between the trimmed V and J ends, which lost 3 bases and 6 bases, there was a span of 12 bases. This CDR3 spans 14 amino acids. The V gene's germline CDR1 is LNHDA and CDR2 SQIVND (reference sequence). This chain's CDR3 is CASSIEGGGQPQHF. The CDR3 DNA reads TGTGCCAGTAGTATCGAGGGGGGTGGTCAGCCCCAGCATTTT.

The rearrangement uses TRBV12-2 and TRBJ2-1; TRBD2 is taken as the D call from the table, unchecked against the DNA. TRBV12-2 is a pseudogene locus. The CDR3 covers 16 residues. The CDR3 sequence is CASRLCLTSPDNEQFF. The CDR3 coding sequence is TGTGCAAGTCGCTTATGCCTCACTAGCCCGGACAATGAGCAGTTCTTC.

On this clone itself: This probably arose from a read error, given a far larger clone one base away. J is TRBJ2-1 and V is TRBV30; possible D gene TRBD2, 5 bases. The CDR3 extends over 14 amino acids. Looked up from germline, CDR1 is GTSNPN and CDR2 is SVGIG (reference sequence). The CDR3 coding sequence is TGTGCCTGGGGACTCCGGCTTGACTACAATGGGCAGTTCTTC. It is translated as CAWGLRLDYNGQFF.

The J gene is TRBJ2-5, the V gene TRBV27; a possible D gene is TRBD1 (6 bases). The tail of the sequence fits TRBJ2-7 better, so the J call may be wrong. CDR3 length equals 11 residues. Per the germline V gene, CDR1 is MNHEY and CDR2 is SMNVEV (reference sequence). The CDR3 nucleotides are TGTGCCAGCAGTTCAGGGGTCGAGCAGTACTTC. Translating gives CASSSGVEQYF.

The CDR3 bases are TGTGCCAGCAGCCTTTCCGGGATTAATGAAAAACTGTTTTTT. Its translation is CASSLSGINEKLFF. The chain recombines TRBV9 with TRBJ1-4; D is unresolved. Germline CDR1 SGDLS, CDR2 YYNGEE. V lost 4 bases, J lost 4 bases, and 11 bases lay in between. This CDR3 is 14 amino acids long.

This clone was detected only a few times. J is TRBJ1-3 and V is TRBV4-2, with a weak D call TRBD1 (5 bases). V was pared by 4 bases and J by 2 bases, with 12 bases between. This CDR3 region has 15 residues. CDR1 is LGHNA, CDR2 YNFKEQ, per germline. CDR3 sequence reads: CASSPGAWAGNTIYF. CDR3 DNA: TGTGCCAGCAGCCCCGGGGCGTGGGCTGGAAACACCATATATTTT.

This chain uses TRBV2 with TRBJ1-2, with TRBD1 identical over 7 bases. The CDR3 spans 15 residues. The J segment lost 8 bases and the V segment lost 0 bases, leaving 9 bases of the junction unmatched. The germline CDR1 and CDR2 sequences are SNHLY and FYNNEI. The CDR3 nucleotides are TGTGCCAGCAGTGAAGCCCAGACAGGGCCTGGGGGCTACACCTTC. Translation: CASSEAQTGPGGYTF.

In the case of this clone: A far larger clone is one nucleotide away, so this likely arose from a read error. Other nucleotide sequences from this sample produce the same CDR3. The chain's CDR3 is CASSLEGENTEAFF. Here the CDR3 DNA reads TGTGCCAGCAGCTTAGAGGGGGAGAACACTGAAGCTTTCTTT. V and J are TRBV13 and TRBJ1-1; a weak D match, TRBD1 (6 bases). The CDR3 totals 14 residues. Trimming left V 1 base short and J 1 base short, with 7 bases between. The germline V gene has CDR1 PRHDT and CDR2 FYEKMQ (reference sequence).

This sequence joins TRBV19 and TRBJ1-5, with a tentative D call TRBD1 (6 bases). The CDR3 totals 14 residues. Trimming removed 5 bases from V and 3 bases from J, with 11 bases in between. Germline CDR1 is LNHDA and CDR2 is SQIVND (reference sequence). The CDR3 loop is CASSYGQPNQPQHF. CDR3 coding DNA: TGTGCCAGTAGTTATGGACAGCCCAATCAGCCCCAGCATTTT.

This chain uses TRBV25-1 with TRBJ2-5, with D uncertain. Germline V CDR1 and CDR2: MGHDK, SYGVNS. V gave up 0 bases and J gave up 5 bases, with 4 bases separating them. The CDR3 runs to 12 residues. This CDR3 reads CASSEYRETQYF. The CDR3 bases are TGTGCCAGCAGTGAATATCGGGAGACCCAGTACTTC.

Turning to this clone: This could be a read error, since a much larger clone is one nucleotide away. This sample includes further DNA sequences coding for the same CDR3. The V and J genes are TRBV2 and TRBJ2-7, with 7 bases matching TRBD2. From germline, CDR1 is SNHLY and CDR2 FYNNEI. The CDR3 is 13 residues long. After removal of 6 bases from V and 2 bases from J, the junction contained 4 bases not matched to a gene. In DNA, the CDR3 is TGTGCCAGCAGGGCGGGAGAGCCCTACGAGCAGTACTTC. Translation gives CASRAGEPYEQYF.

The chain recombines TRBV29-1 with TRBJ1-3, with a tentative D call TRBD1 (6 bases). The germline V and J ends were trimmed by 7 bases and 1 base, with 11 bases remaining between them. The CDR3 sequence is 13 residues long. Germline loops: CDR1 SQVTM, CDR2 ANQGSEA. The CDR3 bases are TGCAGCGCCACAACAGGGTCTGGAAACACCATATATTTT. The encoded protein is CSATTGSGNTIYF.

The chain links TRBV7-2 to TRBJ2-2, with D unclear. The CDR3 consists of 16 residues. Germline V gene data show CDR1 as SGHTA and CDR2 as FQGNSA. Trimming pared 1 base from V and 6 bases from J, leaving 15 bases between. The CDR3 region is CASSLVESSWAGELFF. The CDR3 DNA sequence: TGTGCCAGCAGCTTAGTAGAAAGCAGTTGGGCCGGGGAGCTGTTTTTT.

This clone was recorded a few times. The chain combines TRBV5-1 with TRBJ2-2; 9 nucleotides agree with TRBD2. CDR1 is SGHRS and CDR2 is YFSETQ in the germline V gene. J gave up 4 bases and V 4 bases, and 20 bases lay outside the gene matches. The CDR3 sequence is 20 residues long. CDR3 DNA: TGCGCCAGCAGCATACCGGGACAGCCATATAGCGGGAGCGGCACCGGGGAGCTGTTTTTT. This encodes CASSIPGQPYSGSGTGELFF.